These T cell receptor beta chains were read from a single sample in a study of shared clonotypes between healthy human individuals. Method: immunoSEQ multiplex PCR; TCRdb's copy keeps in-frame clones and lacks some. The sample has hundreds of thousands of clones; around 92% are singletons. The specimen was naive CD8+ T cells sorted from blood. These receptors all stem from a young man in good health. Both conserved end residues are part of each CDR3. Fields, in order: J gene, D gene, clone size, V gene, CDR3 protein, CDR3 DNA. The D gene is left open where the match is weak. Rows may omit the clone size; those that give it use once, few, many or a size class.

TRBJ2-3 NA NA TRBV29-1 CSVGDSGTDTQYF TGCAGCGTAGGAGACAGCGGCACAGATACGCAGTATTTT
TRBJ1-5 NA NA TRBV5-6 CASSLAPGAGSNQPQHF TGTGCCAGCAGCTTGGCCCCAGGGGCTGGCAGCAATCAGCCCCAGCATTTT
TRBJ2-5 TRBD2 NA TRBV28 CASSFNGAGVRGETQYF TGTGCCAGCAGTTTTAATGGAGCGGGAGTAAGGGGGGAGACCCAGTACTTC
TRBJ2-7 TRBD2 NA TRBV15 CATSIDEVGTSGTYEQYF TGTGCCACCAGCATAGATGAAGTGGGGACTAGCGGGACGTACGAGCAGTACTTC
TRBJ2-4 NA NA TRBV13 CASSLLSTKNIQYF TGTGCCAGCAGCTTATTGAGTACCAAAAACATTCAGTACTTC
TRBJ1-4 TRBD1 NA TRBV7-9 CASSPRTGGNEKLFF TGTGCCAGCAGCCCGCGGACAGGCGGTAATGAAAAACTGTTTTTT
TRBJ2-7 TRBD1 NA TRBV5-6 CASSSDRAGYEQYF TGTGCCAGCAGCTCCGACAGGGCGGGCTACGAGCAGTACTTC
TRBJ2-5 TRBD2 NA TRBV28 CASSLAGGRETQYF TGTGCCAGCAGTCTAGCGGGAGGTCGAGAGACCCAGTACTTC
TRBJ1-5 NA NA TRBV2 CASRDSARPNQPQHF TGTGCCAGCAGGGACAGCGCAAGGCCTAATCAGCCCCAGCATTTT
TRBJ2-1 NA NA TRBV4-1 CASSQESEDAYIYNEQFF TGCGCCAGCAGCCAAGAATCAGAGGATGCCTACATCTACAATGAGCAGTTCTTC
TRBJ2-4 TRBD2 NA TRBV28 CASSHRRLSGEGNIQYF TGTGCCAGCAGCCACCGCCGACTCTCCGGGGAGGGGAACATTCAGTACTTC
TRBJ1-5 TRBD1 NA TRBV6-1 CASSGAGGLGNQPQHF TGTGCCAGCAGTGGGGCAGGGGGGTTGGGCAATCAGCCCCAGCATTTT
TRBJ2-5 TRBD2 NA TRBV27 CASSSREGGRGETQYF TGTGCCAGCAGTTCTCGGGAGGGCGGTCGGGGGGAGACCCAGTACTTC
TRBJ2-3 NA NA TRBV4-3 CASSQDLSGKLTDTQYF TGCGCCAGCAGCCAAGATTTGTCTGGGAAACTCACAGATACGCAGTATTTT
TRBJ2-4 NA NA TRBV6-6 CASTLGYKNIQYF TGTGCCAGCACCTTGGGGTACAAAAACATTCAGTACTTC
TRBJ2-2 TRBD2 once TRBV29-1 CSATSTNTGELFF TGCAGCGCGACTAGCACGAACACCGGGGAGCTGTTTTTT
TRBJ1-1 NA NA TRBV27 CASTWGTEAFF TGTGCCAGCACCTGGGGCACTGAAGCTTTCTTT
TRBJ2-7 NA once TRBV4-3 CASSLGVQGRNEQYF TGCGCCAGCAGCCTTGGCGTACAGGGAAGGAACGAGCAGTACTTC
TRBJ2-7 NA NA TRBV7-9 CASSPDGADWYEQYF TGTGCCAGCAGCCCTGATGGGGCAGATTGGTACGAGCAGTACTTC
TRBJ2-1 NA NA TRBV19 CASSFAGRSYEQFF TGTGCCAGTTCTTTTGCGGGTCGGTCGTATGAGCAGTTCTTC
TRBJ2-1 TRBD2 NA TRBV7-9 CASSQDGTSAYNEQFF TGCGCCAGCAGCCAAGATGGGACTAGCGCCTACAATGAGCAGTTCTTC
TRBJ2-1 TRBD2 NA TRBV6-6 CASSYAGLAGGNEQFF TGTGCCAGCAGTTACGCGGGACTAGCGGGAGGAAATGAGCAGTTCTTC
TRBJ1-4 NA NA TRBV27 CASSPFATGTYEKLFF TGTGCCAGCAGTCCATTCGCGACAGGAACTTATGAAAAACTGTTTTTT
TRBJ2-1 NA NA TRBV6-4 CASSDFIYNEQFF TGTGCCAGCAGTGACTTTATCTACAATGAGCAGTTCTTC
TRBJ1-1 NA NA TRBV29-1 CSVAGTRDDTEAFF TGCAGCGTAGCCGGGACTCGGGACGACACTGAAGCTTTCTTT
TRBJ2-1 TRBD2 NA TRBV5-6 CASSFSLRVAGDDEQFF TGTGCCAGCAGCTTTAGTCTTCGGGTAGCGGGAGACGATGAGCAGTTCTTC
TRBJ1-3 NA NA TRBV27 CATGEFGNTIYF TGTGCCACGGGGGAATTTGGAAACACCATATATTTT
TRBJ2-7 NA NA TRBV19 CASSLKGAWYEQYF TGTGCCAGTAGTCTTAAGGGAGCGTGGTACGAGCAGTACTTC
TRBJ2-7 TRBD1 NA TRBV28 CASSFHRDRVAYEQYF TGTGCCAGCAGTTTCCACCGGGACAGGGTTGCTTACGAGCAGTACTTC
TRBJ2-7 TRBD1 NA TRBV30 CAWSVQIGTGVFSYEQYF TGTGCCTGGAGTGTACAAATAGGGACAGGGGTTTTCTCCTACGAGCAGTACTTC
TRBJ2-7 NA NA TRBV6-6 CASREQGLSEQYF TGTGCCAGCAGGGAACAAGGGCTCTCCGAGCAGTACTTC
TRBJ2-7 TRBD1 NA TRBV18 CASSLTGVPYEQYF TGTGCCAGCTCACTAACAGGGGTGCCCTACGAGCAGTACTTC
TRBJ2-1 TRBD2 NA TRBV11-1 CASSPPDAGANEQFF TGTGCCAGCAGTCCACCGGACGCGGGAGCTAATGAGCAGTTCTTC
TRBJ1-1 NA NA TRBV10-1 CASSESTGAMNTEAFF TGCGCCAGCAGTGAGTCGACCGGGGCGATGAACACTGAAGCTTTCTTT
TRBJ2-1 TRBD2 once TRBV7-8 CASSYELAVNNEQFF TGTGCCAGCAGCTACGAACTAGCGGTTAACAATGAGCAGTTCTTC
TRBJ2-1 TRBD2 NA TRBV27 CASSSALAGGRFSYNEQFF TGTGCCAGCAGTTCGGCACTAGCGGGAGGCCGGTTCTCCTACAATGAGCAGTTCTTC
TRBJ1-1 NA NA TRBV29-1 CSVEGQASLNTEAFF TGCAGCGTTGAAGGGCAGGCCTCACTGAACACTGAAGCTTTCTTT
TRBJ2-1 NA NA TRBV27 CASSLVATGNEQFF TGTGCCAGCAGTTTAGTGGCCACGGGCAATGAGCAGTTCTTC
TRBJ2-6 NA NA TRBV29-1 CSVESSGANVLTF TGCAGCGTTGAGTCCTCTGGGGCCAACGTCCTGACTTTC
TRBJ1-1 NA NA TRBV27 CASSLSRTVNTEAFF TGTGCCAGCAGTTTATCAAGGACGGTGAACACTGAAGCTTTCTTT
TRBJ2-1 TRBD1 NA TRBV18 CASSPDPGGYEQFF TGTGCCAGCTCACCAGATCCAGGGGGCTATGAGCAGTTCTTC
TRBJ1-1 NA NA TRBV28 CASSLTANTEAFF TGTGCCAGCAGTTTAACAGCGAACACTGAAGCTTTCTTT
TRBJ2-2 NA NA TRBV19 CASSPVGTGELFF TGTGCCAGTAGTCCCGTCGGGACCGGGGAGCTGTTTTTT
TRBJ2-5 NA once TRBV7-9 CASSGTQETQYF TGTGCCAGCAGCGGGACCCAAGAGACCCAGTACTTC
TRBJ2-3 TRBD2 NA TRBV5-5 CASSLEPSGRTDTQYF TGTGCCAGCAGCTTGGAGCCTAGCGGGAGGACAGATACGCAGTATTTT
TRBJ2-7 TRBD2 NA TRBV19 CASSYKREGYEQYF TGTGCCAGTAGTTATAAGCGGGAAGGGTACGAGCAGTACTTC
TRBJ1-2 NA NA TRBV27 CASSFVTGYGYTF TGTGCCAGCAGTTTCGTTACAGGGTATGGCTACACCTTC
TRBJ2-3 NA NA TRBV6-1 CASSPITDTQYF TGTGCCAGCAGCCCTATCACAGATACGCAGTATTTT
TRBJ1-4 TRBD1 many TRBV6-1 CASSELRQGATNEKLFF TGTGCCAGCAGTGAATTAAGACAGGGGGCGACTAATGAAAAACTGTTTTTT
TRBJ2-1 TRBD2 NA TRBV11-2 CASSFLAGVGNEQFF TGTGCCAGCAGCTTTCTAGCGGGAGTAGGGAATGAGCAGTTCTTC
TRBJ2-3 TRBD2 NA TRBV18 CASSSIAGTSGTDTQYF TGTGCCAGCTCATCTATCGCCGGGACTAGCGGTACAGATACGCAGTATTTT
TRBJ2-3 NA NA TRBV27 CASGLLEDTQYF TGTGCCAGCGGTTTACTAGAAGATACGCAGTATTTT
TRBJ2-1 TRBD1 NA TRBV7-9 CASSLSGTGSYNEQFF TGTGCCAGCAGCTTAAGCGGGACAGGGTCCTACAATGAGCAGTTCTTC
TRBJ2-2 NA NA TRBV7-9 CASSPTGELFF TGTGCCAGCAGCCCGACTGGGGAGCTGTTTTTT
TRBJ2-2 NA NA TRBV21-1 CASTGPLTGELFF TGTGCCAGCACCGGGCCTCTCACCGGGGAGCTGTTTTTT
TRBJ1-5 NA NA TRBV19 CASKASAVGNQPQHF TGTGCCAGTAAGGCCTCTGCGGTCGGCAATCAGCCCCAGCATTTT